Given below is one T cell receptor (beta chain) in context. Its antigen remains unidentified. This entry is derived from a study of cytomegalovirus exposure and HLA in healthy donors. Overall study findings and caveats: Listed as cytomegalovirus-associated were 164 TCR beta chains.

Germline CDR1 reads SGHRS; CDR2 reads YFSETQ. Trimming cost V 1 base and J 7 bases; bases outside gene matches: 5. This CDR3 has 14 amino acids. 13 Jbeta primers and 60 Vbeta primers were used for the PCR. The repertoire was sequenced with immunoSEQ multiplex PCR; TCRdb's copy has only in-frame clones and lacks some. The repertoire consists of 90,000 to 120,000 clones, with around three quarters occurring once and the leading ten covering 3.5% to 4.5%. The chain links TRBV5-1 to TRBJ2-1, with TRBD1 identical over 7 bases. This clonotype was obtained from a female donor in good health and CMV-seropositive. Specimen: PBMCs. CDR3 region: CASSLLRGINEQFF. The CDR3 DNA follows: TGCGCCAGCAGCTTGCTCAGGGGGATAAATGAGCAGTTCTTC.